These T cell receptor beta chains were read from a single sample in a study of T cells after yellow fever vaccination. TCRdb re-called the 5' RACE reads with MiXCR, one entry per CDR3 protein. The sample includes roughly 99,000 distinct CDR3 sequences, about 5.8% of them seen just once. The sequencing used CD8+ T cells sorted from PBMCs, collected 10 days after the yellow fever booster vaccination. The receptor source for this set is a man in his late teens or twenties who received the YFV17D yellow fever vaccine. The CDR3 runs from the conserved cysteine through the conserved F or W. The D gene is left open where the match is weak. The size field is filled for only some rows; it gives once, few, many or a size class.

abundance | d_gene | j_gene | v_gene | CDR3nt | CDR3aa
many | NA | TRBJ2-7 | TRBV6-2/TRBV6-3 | TGTGCCAGCAGTTACAGGTCCTACGAGCAGTACTTC | CASSYRSYEQYF
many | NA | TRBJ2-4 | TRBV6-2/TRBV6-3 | TGTGCCAGCAGCCCGTTCGACGGGCGGTTGAACATTCAGTACTTC | CASSPFDGRLNIQYF
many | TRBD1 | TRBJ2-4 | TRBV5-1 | TGCGCCAGCAGCCCGGGACAGGGGGCCTTGTTCGACATTCAGTACTTC | CASSPGQGALFDIQYF
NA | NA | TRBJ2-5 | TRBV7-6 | TGTGCCAGCAGCTTAGTAAGGAGGGAGACCCAGTACTTC | CASSLVRRETQYF
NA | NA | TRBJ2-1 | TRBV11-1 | TGTGCCAGCAGCTTCAGGGATCACGAGCAGTTCTTC | CASSFRDHEQFF
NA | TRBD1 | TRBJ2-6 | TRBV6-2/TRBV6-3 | TGTGCCAGCATTCCGGACAGGTACTCTGGGGCCAACGTCCTGACTTTC | CASIPDRYSGANVLTF
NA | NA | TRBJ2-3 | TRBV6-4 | TGTGCCAGCAGTGAACAGGGACTATCCTCCACAGATACGCAGTATTTT | CASSEQGLSSTDTQYF
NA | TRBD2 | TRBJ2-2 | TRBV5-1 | TGCGCCAGCGGAGGACTAGCGGGGCCCCCCGGGGAGCTGTTTTTT | CASGGLAGPPGELFF
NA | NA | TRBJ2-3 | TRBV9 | TGTGCCAGCAGCGTCGGAGGGGGCCGTGATACGCAGTATTTT | CASSVGGGRDTQYF
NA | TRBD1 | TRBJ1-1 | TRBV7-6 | TGTGCCAGCAGCCGGACAGGGGAGGTGGCTGAAGCTTTCTTT | CASSRTGEVAEAFF
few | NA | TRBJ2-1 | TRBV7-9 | TGTGCCAGCAACCTAGATGAGCAGTTCTTC | CASNLDEQFF
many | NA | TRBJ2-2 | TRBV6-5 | TGTGCCAGCAGTTACCTCCGGACTACCCCGCCCGGGGAGCTGTTTTTT | CASSYLRTTPPGELFF
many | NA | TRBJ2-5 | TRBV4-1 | TGCGCCAGCAGTTCCTCGGGAGTGGGATTTACCCAGTACTTC | CASSSSGVGFTQYF
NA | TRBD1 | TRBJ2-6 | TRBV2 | TGTGCCAGCAGTTCCGGGACAGGTGGATTAGGGGCCAACGTCCTGACTTTC | CASSSGTGGLGANVLTF
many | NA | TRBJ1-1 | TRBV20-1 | TGCAGTGCTAGGTGGGGGACTGAAGCTTTCTTT | CSARWGTEAFF
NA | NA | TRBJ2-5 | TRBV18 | TGTGCCAGTTCACCACCAAGTAGAAGTCTACAAGAGACCCAGTACTTC | CASSPPSRSLQETQYF
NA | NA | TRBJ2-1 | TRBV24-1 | TGTGCCACCAGTGATTCATCCTTGGGAGGCGATGAGCAGTTCTTC | CATSDSSLGGDEQFF
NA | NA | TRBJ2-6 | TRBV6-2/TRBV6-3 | TGTGCCAGCAGCCTACTCTCCGGGGCCAACGTCCTGACTTTC | CASSLLSGANVLTF
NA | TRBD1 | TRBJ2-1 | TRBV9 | TGTGCCAGCAGCGTAGGGACTGAGGACAGGGGGAAGTATGAGCAGTTCTTC | CASSVGTEDRGKYEQFF
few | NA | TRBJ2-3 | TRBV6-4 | TGTGCCAGCAGCGCCGGACCTTTAGGGGACGGCACAGATACGCAGTATTTT | CASSAGPLGDGTDTQYF
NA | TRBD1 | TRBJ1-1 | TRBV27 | TGTGCCAGCAGCCTGACAGGGGGCGTCACTGAAGCTTTCTTT | CASSLTGGVTEAFF
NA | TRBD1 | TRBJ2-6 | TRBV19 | TGTGCCAGTAGTTACAGGGGGCTAAGCGGGGCCAACGTCCTGACTTTC | CASSYRGLSGANVLTF
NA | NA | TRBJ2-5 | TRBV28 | TGTGCCAGCAGTTTGCCCTACAGGGTTGGGACCCAGTACTTC | CASSLPYRVGTQYF
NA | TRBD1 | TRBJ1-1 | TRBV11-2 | TGTGCCAGCAGCTACGGACAGGCGAACACTGAAGCTTTCTTT | CASSYGQANTEAFF
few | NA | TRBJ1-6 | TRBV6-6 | TGTGCCAGCAGTTACTCGGTCGAGCCCTCAGGGAATTCACCCCTCCACTTT | CASSYSVEPSGNSPLHF
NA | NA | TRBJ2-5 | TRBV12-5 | TGTGCTAGTGCTACTTATCCAGTTAAAGAGACCCAGTACTTC | CASATYPVKETQYF
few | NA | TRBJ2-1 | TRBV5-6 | TGTGCCAGCAGCTTGGCGGTGGGAGAGCAGTTCTTC | CASSLAVGEQFF
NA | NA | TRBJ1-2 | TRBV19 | TGTGCCAGTAGTATCGGGCTAAACTATGGCTACACCTTC | CASSIGLNYGYTF
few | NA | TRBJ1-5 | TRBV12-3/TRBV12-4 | TGTGCCAGCAGTGACGACAATCAGCCCCAGCATTTT | CASSDDNQPQHF
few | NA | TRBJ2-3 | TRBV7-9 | TGTGCCAGCAGTCATTACTCAGATACGCAGTATTTT | CASSHYSDTQYF
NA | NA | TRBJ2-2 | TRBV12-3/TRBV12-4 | TGTGCCAGCAGTTTAGGTATCCAGATGAACACCGGGGAGCTGTTTTTT | CASSLGIQMNTGELFF
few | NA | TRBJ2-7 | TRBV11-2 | TGTGCCAGCAGCTTACCACCTCTTGGGGACTCCTTATTTGAGCAGTACTTC | CASSLPPLGDSLFEQYF
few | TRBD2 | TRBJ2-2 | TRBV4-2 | TGTGCCAGCAGCCAAGTAATGTTTGGTCCCAGCGGGGGGGTCACCGGGGAGCTGTTTTTT | CASSQVMFGPSGGVTGELFF
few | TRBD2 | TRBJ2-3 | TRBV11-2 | TGTGCCAGCAGCTTAGATGGACTAGCGGGGGAGGATACGCAGTATTTT | CASSLDGLAGEDTQYF
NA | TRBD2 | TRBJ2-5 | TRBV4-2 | TGTGCCAGCAGCCAACCCAGCGGGGGGGCCAGGGAGACCCAGTACTTC | CASSQPSGGARETQYF
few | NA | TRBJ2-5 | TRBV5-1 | TGCGCCAGCGGCATCAACAGGGTTGGGACCCAAGAGACCCAGTACTTC | CASGINRVGTQETQYF
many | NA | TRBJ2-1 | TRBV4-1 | TGCGCCAGCAGCCAAGGGGGGGGCCCCTACAATGAGCAGTTCTTC | CASSQGGGPYNEQFF
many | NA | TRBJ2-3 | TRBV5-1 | TGCGCCAGCAGCTTGGAGTCGCTTGCAGTAGATACGCAGTATTTT | CASSLESLAVDTQYF